This TCR beta chain was sequenced during a study of T cell changes during pregnancy in multiple sclerosis. TCRdb's table, derived via immunoSEQ multiplex PCR, lists solely in-frame clones and lacks some. Of roughly 41,000 clones in the sample, about 94% were seen once. This CDR3 has 11 amino acids. Germline V lookup: CDR1 SGDLS, CDR2 YYNGEE. The V and J ends lost 3 bases and 8 bases respectively, with 8 bases between them. The genes are TRBV9 and TRBJ1-2; possibly TRBD1 for D (6 bases). The sequence was collected from a female donor with multiple sclerosis, enrolled in a pregnancy study. This sample comprised peripheral blood, obtained in the third trimester of pregnancy. The CDR3 here is CASSGGGGYTF. CDR3 coding DNA: TGTGCCAGCAGCGGGGGGGGCGGCTACACCTTC.